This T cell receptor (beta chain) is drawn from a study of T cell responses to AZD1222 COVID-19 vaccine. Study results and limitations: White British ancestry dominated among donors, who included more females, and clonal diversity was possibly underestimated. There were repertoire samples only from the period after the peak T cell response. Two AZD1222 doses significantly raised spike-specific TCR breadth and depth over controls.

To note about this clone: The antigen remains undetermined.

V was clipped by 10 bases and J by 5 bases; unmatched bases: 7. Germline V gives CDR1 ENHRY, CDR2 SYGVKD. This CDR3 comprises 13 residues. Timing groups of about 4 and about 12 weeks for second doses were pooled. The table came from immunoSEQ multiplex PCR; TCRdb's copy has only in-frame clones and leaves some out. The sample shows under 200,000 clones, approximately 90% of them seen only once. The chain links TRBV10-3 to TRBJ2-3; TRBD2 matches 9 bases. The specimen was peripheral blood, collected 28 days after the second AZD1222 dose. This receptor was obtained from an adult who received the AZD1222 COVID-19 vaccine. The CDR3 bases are TGTGCCACTAGCGGGGAGGGGGGAGATACGCAGTATTTT. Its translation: CATSGEGGDTQYF.